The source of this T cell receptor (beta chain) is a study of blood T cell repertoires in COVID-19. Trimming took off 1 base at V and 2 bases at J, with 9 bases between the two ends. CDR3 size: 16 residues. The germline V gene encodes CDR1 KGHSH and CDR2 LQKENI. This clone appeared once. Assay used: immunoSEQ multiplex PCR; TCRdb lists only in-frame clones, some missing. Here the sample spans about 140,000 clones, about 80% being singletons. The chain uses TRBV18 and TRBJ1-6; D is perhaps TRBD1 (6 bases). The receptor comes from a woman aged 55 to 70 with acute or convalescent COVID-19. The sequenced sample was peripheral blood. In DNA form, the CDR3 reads TGTGCCAGCTCACCACGACAGGCCGCCTATAATTCACCCCTCCACTTT. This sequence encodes CASSPRQAAYNSPLHF.